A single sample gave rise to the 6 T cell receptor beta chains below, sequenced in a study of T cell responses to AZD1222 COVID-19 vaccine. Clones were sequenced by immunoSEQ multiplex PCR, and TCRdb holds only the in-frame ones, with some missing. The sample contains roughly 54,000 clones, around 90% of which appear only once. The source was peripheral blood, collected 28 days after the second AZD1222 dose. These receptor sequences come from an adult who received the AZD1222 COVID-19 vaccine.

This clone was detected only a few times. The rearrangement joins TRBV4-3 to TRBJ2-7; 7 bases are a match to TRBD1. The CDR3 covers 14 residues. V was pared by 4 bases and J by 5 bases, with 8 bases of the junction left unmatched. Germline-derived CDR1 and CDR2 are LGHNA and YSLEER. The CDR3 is CASSRKQGNDEQYF. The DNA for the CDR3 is TGCGCCAGCAGCCGGAAACAGGGGAACGACGAGCAGTACTTC.

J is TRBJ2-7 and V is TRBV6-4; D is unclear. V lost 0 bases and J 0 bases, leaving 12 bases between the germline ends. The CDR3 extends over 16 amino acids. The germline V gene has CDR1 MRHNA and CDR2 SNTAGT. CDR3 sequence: CASSDSLMEHSYEQYF. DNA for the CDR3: TGTGCCAGCAGTGACTCTCTTATGGAGCACTCCTACGAGCAGTACTTC.

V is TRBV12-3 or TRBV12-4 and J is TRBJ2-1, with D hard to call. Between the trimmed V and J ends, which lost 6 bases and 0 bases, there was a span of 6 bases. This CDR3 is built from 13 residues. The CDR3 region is CASRSLSYNEQFF. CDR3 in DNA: TGTGCCAGCAGGTCCCTCTCCTACAATGAGCAGTTCTTC.

The DNA of the CDR3 is TGTGCCAGCAGCTTCGAGCGGACCAATCAGCCCCAGCATTTT. It translates to CASSFERTNQPQHF. This chain connects TRBV7-8 to TRBJ1-5; the D is unclear. In germline, CDR1 is SGHVS, CDR2 FQNEAQ. V shed 3 bases and J shed 3 bases, with 9 bases lying between them. This CDR3 has 14 residues.

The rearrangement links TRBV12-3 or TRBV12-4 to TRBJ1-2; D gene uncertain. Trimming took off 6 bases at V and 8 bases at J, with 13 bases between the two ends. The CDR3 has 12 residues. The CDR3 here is CASRLTLGGYTF. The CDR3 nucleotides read TGTGCCAGCAGACTTACTCTTGGGGGCTACACCTTC.

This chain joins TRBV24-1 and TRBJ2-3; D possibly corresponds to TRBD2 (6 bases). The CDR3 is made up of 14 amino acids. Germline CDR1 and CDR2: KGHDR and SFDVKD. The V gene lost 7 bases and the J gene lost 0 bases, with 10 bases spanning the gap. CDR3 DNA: TGTGCCACCAGGGTTAGCGGTAGCACAGATACGCAGTATTTT. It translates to CATRVSGSTDTQYF.